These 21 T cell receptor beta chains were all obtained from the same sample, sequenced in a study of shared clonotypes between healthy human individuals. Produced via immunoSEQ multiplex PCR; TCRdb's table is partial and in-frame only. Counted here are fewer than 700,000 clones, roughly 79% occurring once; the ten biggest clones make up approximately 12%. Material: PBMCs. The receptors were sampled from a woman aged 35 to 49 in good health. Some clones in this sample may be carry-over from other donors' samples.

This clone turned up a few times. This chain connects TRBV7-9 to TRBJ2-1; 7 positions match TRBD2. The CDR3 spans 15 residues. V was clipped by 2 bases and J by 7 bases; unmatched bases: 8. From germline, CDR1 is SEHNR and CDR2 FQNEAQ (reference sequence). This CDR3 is CASSLSGLPRNEQFF. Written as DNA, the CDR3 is TGTGCCAGCAGCTTATCGGGACTACCCAGGAATGAGCAGTTCTTC.

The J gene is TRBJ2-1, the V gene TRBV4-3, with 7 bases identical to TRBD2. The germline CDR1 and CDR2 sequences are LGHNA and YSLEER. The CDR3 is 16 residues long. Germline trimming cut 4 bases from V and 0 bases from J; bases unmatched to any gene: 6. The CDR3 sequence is CASSPREVVSYNEQFF. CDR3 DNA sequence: TGCGCCAGCAGCCCACGGGAGGTTGTCTCCTACAATGAGCAGTTCTTC.

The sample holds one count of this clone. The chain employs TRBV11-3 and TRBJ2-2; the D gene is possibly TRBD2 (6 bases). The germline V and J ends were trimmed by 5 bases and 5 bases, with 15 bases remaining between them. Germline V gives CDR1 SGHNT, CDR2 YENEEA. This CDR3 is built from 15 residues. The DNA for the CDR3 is TGTGCCAGCAGCCAAGATCACGGGAGTACCGGGGAGCTGTTTTTT. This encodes CASSQDHGSTGELFF.

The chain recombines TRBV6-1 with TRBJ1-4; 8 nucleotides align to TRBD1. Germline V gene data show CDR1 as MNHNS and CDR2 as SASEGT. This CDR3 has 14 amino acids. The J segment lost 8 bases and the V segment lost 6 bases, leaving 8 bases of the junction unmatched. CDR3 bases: TGTGCCAGCAGCCGAGGACAGGGAGGGGAAAAACTGTTTTTT. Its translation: CASSRGQGGEKLFF.

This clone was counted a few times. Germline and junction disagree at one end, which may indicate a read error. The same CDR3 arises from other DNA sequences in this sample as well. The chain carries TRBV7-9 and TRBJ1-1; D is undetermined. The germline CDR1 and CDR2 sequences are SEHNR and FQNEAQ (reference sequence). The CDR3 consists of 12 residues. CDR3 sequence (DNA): TGTGCAAGCAGCTTGGGCCGGGGAGGGGCTTTCTTT. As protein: CASSLGRGGAFF. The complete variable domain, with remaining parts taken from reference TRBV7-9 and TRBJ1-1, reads DTGVSQNPRHKITKRGQNVTFRCDPISEHNRLYWYRQTLGQGPEFLTYFQNEAQLEKSRLLSDRFSAERPKGSFSTLEIQRTEQGDSAMYLCASSLGRGGAFFGQGTRLTVV.

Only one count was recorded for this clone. The CDR3 reads CASAPTASSYNEQFF. As DNA, the CDR3 is TGTGCCAGCGCCCCGACTGCAAGCTCCTACAATGAGCAGTTCTTC. The genes are TRBV6-4 and TRBJ2-1; D ambiguous. CDR3 length equals 15 residues. Germline-derived CDR1 and CDR2 are MRHNA and SNTAGT. V gave up 8 bases and J gave up 0 bases, with 14 bases separating them.

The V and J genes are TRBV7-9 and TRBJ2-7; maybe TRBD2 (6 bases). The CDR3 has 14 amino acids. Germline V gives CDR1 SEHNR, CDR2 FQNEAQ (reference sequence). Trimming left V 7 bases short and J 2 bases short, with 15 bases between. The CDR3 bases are TGTGCCAGCACCCAGGGACTGATTCCCTACGAGCAGTACTTC. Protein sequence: CASTQGLIPYEQYF.

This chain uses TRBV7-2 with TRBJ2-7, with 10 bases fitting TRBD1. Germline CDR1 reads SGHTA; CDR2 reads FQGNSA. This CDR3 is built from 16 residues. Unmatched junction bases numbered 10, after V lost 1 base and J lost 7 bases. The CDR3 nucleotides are TGTGCCAGCAGCTTAGTGGGTCCGGGACAGGGGCTGGAGCAGTACTTC. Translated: CASSLVGPGQGLEQYF.

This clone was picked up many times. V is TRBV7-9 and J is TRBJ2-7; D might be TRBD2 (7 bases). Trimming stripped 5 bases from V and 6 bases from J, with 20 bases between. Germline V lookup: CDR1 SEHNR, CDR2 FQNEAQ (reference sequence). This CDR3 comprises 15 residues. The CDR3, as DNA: TGTGCCAGCAGCCAAGGGGAGGGGGAATACGCCGAGCAGTACTTC. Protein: CASSQGEGEYAEQYF.

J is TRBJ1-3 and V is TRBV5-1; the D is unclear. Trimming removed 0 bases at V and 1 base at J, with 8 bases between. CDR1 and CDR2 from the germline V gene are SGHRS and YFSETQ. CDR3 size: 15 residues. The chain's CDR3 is CASSLDGASGNTIYF. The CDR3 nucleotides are TGCGCCAGCAGCTTGGATGGAGCGTCTGGAAACACCATATATTTT.

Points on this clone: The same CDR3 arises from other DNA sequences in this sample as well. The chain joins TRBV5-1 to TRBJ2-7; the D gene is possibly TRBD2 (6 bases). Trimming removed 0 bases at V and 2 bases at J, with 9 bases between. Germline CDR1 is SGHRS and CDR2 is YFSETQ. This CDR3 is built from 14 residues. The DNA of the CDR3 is TGCGCCAGCAGCTTGGGGGGAGGTACCTACGAGCAGTACTTC. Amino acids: CASSLGGGTYEQYF.

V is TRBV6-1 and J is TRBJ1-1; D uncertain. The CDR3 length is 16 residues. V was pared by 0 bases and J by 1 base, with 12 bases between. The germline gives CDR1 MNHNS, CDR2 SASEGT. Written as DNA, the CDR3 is TGTGCCAGCAGTGAAGCGAGGGCAAGTTGGAACACTGAAGCTTTCTTT. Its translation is CASSEARASWNTEAFF.

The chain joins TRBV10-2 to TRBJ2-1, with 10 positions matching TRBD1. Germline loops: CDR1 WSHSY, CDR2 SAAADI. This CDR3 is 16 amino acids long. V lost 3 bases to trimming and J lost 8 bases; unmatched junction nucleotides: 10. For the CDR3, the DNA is TGCGCCAGCAGTGACCCCGACAGGGGGCGGGTCGATGAGCAGTTCTTC. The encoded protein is CASSDPDRGRVDEQFF.

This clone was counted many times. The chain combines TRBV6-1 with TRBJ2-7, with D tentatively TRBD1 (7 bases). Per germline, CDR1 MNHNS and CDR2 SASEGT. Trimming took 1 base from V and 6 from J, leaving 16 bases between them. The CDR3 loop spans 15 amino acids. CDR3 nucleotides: TGTGCCAGCAGTGAAGAGGAGGGGGCGCATGTCGAGCAGTACTTC. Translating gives CASSEEEGAHVEQYF.

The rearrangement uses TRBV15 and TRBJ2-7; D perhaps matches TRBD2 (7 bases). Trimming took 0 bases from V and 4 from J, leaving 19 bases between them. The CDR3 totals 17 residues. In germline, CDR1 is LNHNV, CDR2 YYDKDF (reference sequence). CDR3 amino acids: CATSREGGGGSVYEQYF. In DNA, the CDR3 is TGTGCCACCAGCAGAGAGGGGGGCGGCGGGAGCGTGTACGAGCAGTACTTC.

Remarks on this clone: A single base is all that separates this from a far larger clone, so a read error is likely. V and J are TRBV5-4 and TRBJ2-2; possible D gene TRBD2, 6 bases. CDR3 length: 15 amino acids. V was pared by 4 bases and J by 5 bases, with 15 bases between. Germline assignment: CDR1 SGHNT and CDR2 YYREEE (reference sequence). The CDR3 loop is CASSLRGIGTGELFF. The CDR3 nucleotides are TGTGCCAGCAGCCTCCGGGGGATAGGGACCGGGGAGCTGTTTTTT.

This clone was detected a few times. The CDR3 loop is CSVTGVTNEKLFF. The CDR3 DNA sequence: TGCAGCGTCACAGGGGTTACTAATGAAAAACTGTTTTTT. The chain has TRBV29-1 and TRBJ1-4; the match to TRBD1 covers 7 bases. V gave up 6 bases and J gave up 2 bases; unmatched junction bases: 3. Germline assignment: CDR1 SQVTM and CDR2 ANQGSEA. This CDR3 spans 13 amino acids.

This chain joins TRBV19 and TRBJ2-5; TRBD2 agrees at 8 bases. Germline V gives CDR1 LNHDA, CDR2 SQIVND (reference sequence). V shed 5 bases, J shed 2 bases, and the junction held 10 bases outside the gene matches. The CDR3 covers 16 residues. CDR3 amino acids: CASSSLLAGYQETQYF. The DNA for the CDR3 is TGTGCCAGTAGTTCCCTTCTAGCGGGTTATCAAGAGACCCAGTACTTC. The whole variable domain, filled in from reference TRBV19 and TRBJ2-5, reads DGGITQSPKYLFRKEGQNVTLSCEQNLNHDAMYWYRQDPGQGLRLIYYSQIVNDFQKGDIAEGYSVSREKKESFPLTVTSAQKNPTAFYLCASSSLLAGYQETQYFGPGTRLLVL.

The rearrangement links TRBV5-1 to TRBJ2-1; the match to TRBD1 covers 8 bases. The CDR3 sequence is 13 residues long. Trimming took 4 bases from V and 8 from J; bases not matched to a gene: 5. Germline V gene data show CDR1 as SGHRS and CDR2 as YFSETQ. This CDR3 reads CASSGQGFDEQFF. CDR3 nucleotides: TGCGCCAGCAGCGGACAGGGTTTCGATGAGCAGTTCTTC.

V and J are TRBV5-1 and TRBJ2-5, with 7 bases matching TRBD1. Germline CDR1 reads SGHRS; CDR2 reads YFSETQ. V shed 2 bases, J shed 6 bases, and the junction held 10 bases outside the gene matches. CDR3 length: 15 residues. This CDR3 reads CASSFEQGPGKTQYF. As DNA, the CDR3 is TGCGCCAGCAGCTTCGAACAGGGGCCCGGGAAGACCCAGTACTTC.

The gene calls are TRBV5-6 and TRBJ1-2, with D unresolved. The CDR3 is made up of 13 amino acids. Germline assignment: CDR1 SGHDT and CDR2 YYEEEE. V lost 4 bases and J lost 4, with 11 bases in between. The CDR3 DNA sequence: TGTGCCAGCAGCCCGGGAACCTTCTATGGCTACACCTTC. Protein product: CASSPGTFYGYTF.